A single sample gave rise to the 22 T cell receptor delta chains below, sequenced in a study of gamma-delta chains in newborns, infants, children. TCRdb re-called clones from the reads using CATT. This repertoire shows 3,000 to 3,500 delta-chain clones, about 1.3% found once; its top ten account for 22%. The sample consisted of blood. The receptors stem from a child who was a newborn, infant or young child, either healthy, febrile or measles-vaccinated (not recorded which).

Relative to its sample, this clone is large. The chain joins TRDV2 to TRDJ3, with TRDD3 identical over 9 bases. The CDR3 spans 18 residues. The germline gives CDR1 GEAIGNYY, CDR2 EKD. Trimming removed 0 bases from V and 0 bases from J; junction bases left unmatched: 2. The DNA of the CDR3 is TGTGCCTGTGACACCGCTGGGGGATTCTCCTGGGACACCCGACAGATGTTTTTC. This translates into CACDTAGGFSWDTRQMFF.

The chain employs TRDV2 and TRDJ1, with 7 bases aligning to TRDD3. Germline assignment: CDR1 GEAIGNYY and CDR2 EKD. CDR3 length: 15 residues. Germline trimming cut 3 bases from V and 0 bases from J; bases unmatched to any gene: 6. The CDR3 protein is CACDGYWGYTDKLIF. Written as DNA, the CDR3 is TGTGCCTGTGACGGATACTGGGGATACACCGATAAACTCATCTTT.

This clone was detected only a few times. A read error may explain this, as a much larger clone is one base away. Within the sample, other DNA sequences also encode this same CDR3. The V gene is TRDV2, the J gene TRDJ3; TRDD3 matches at 9 bases. CDR3 length: 20 amino acids. Looked up from germline, CDR1 is GEAIGNYY and CDR2 is EKD. The CDR3 protein is CACDTVPGDTSSWDTRQMFF. The CDR3 DNA reads TGTGCCTGTGACACCGTACCGGGGGATACTAGCTCCTGGGACACCCGCCAGATGTTTTTC.

This clone was found a few times. The protein TCRdb lists belongs to a much larger clone and differs from this DNA's translation at residue 13, which points to a read error; the protein shown is made from the DNA. V and J are TRDV2 and TRDJ3; maybe TRDD3 (5 bases). Germline assignment: CDR1 GEAIGNYY and CDR2 EKD. The CDR3 runs 15 residues. CDR3 nucleotides: TGTGCCTGTGACAAAATCTCCTGGGACACCCGACAGATATTTTTC. Translating it yields CACDKISWDTRQIFF.

This clone showed up just a few times. This may stem from a read error, because a much larger clone lies one nucleotide away. The rearrangement joins TRDV3 to TRDJ2; possible D gene TRDD3, 6 bases. CDR3 length: 12 amino acids. The germline V gene encodes CDR1 TVYSNPD and CDR2 GDNSRS (reference sequence). V was shortened by 0 bases and J by 6 bases, with 8 bases between the two germline ends. CDR3 protein: CAFRGMSAQLFF. CDR3 nucleotide sequence: TGTGCCTTTAGGGGGATGTCAGCACAACTCTTCTTT.

This clone was seen a handful of times. The protein TCRdb gives is from a much larger clone and does not agree with this DNA's translation at residue 7, likely a read error; the protein shown here comes from the DNA. The V and J genes are TRDV2 and TRDJ1; 7 positions agree with TRDD3. CDR1 and CDR2 from the germline V gene are GEAIGNYY and EKD. This CDR3 region has 15 residues. With V trimmed by 2 bases and J by 4 bases, 9 bases remained unmatched. CDR3: CACDKLEDTIDKLIF. In DNA form, the CDR3 reads TGTGCCTGTGACAAACTGGAGGATACGATCGATAAACTCATCTTT.

A word on this clone: The amino acid sequence in TCRdb belongs to a much larger clone and departs from this DNA's translation at residue 8, likely a sequencing read error; the sequence shown is translated from the DNA. The J gene is TRDJ3, the V gene TRDV2, with 8 bases aligning to TRDD3. The CDR3 covers 19 residues. Germline assignment: CDR1 GEAIGNYY and CDR2 EKD. The CDR3 loop reads CACDLLGATSSWDTRQMFF. CDR3 bases: TGTGCCTGTGACCTACTGGGGGCTACGAGCTCCTGGGACACCCGACAGATGTTCTTC.

Regarding this clone: TCRdb assigns this DNA the protein of a much larger clone, which departs from its translation at residue 9; this likely reflects a read error, and the protein shown comes from translating the DNA. The chain uses TRDV2 and TRDJ3; D possibly corresponds to TRDD3 (5 bases). This CDR3 contains 17 residues. Per germline, CDR1 GEAIGNYY and CDR2 EKD. V lost 3 bases to trimming and J lost 2 bases, with 13 bases between them. The CDR3 DNA reads as TGTGCCTGTGACCGGGGAAAAAGCCCCTGGGACACCCGACAGATGTTTTTC. This codes for CACDRGKSPWDTRQMFF.

The table lists this clone with a few counts. TCRdb has a much larger clone's protein, which differs at residue 3 from the translation of this DNA, likely because of a read error; what is shown is the protein translated from the DNA. The gene calls are TRDV2 and TRDJ3, with TRDD3 matching 9 bases. Germline V gives CDR1 GEAIGNYY, CDR2 EKD. The CDR3 is 16 amino acids. The CDR3: CASDWGSSWDTRQMFF. Here the CDR3 DNA reads TGTGCCAGTGACTGGGGGAGCTCCTGGGACACCCGACAGATGTTTTTC.

This clone was picked up a small number of times. A read error is likely here: a far larger clone is one base away. Other DNA sequences from this sample encode an identical CDR3 as well. The chain employs TRDV2 and TRDJ3; D gene unclear. This CDR3 comprises 19 residues. Germline values: CDR1 GEAIGNYY, CDR2 EKD. Trimming pared 0 bases from V and 0 bases from J, leaving 14 bases between. CDR3 sequence: CACDTVGVPSSWDTRQMFF. The CDR3 DNA follows: TGTGCCTGTGACACCGTAGGGGTCCCAAGCTCCTGGGACACCCGACAGATGTTTTTC.

This clone has only a few counts. A read error is possible here, since a much larger clone lies one base away. The sample holds other DNA sequences that translate to the same CDR3. The J gene is TRDJ3, the V gene TRDV2, with D possibly matching TRDD3 (6 bases). The CDR3 has 22 amino acids. Trimming shortened V by 5 bases and J by 2 bases, and 30 bases separated the two germline ends. The V gene's germline CDR1 is GEAIGNYY and CDR2 EKD. The CDR3 loop reads CACAPKSVLVIRRTWDTRQMFF. The CDR3 DNA follows: TGTGCCTGTGCGCCGAAGTCGGTACTGGTGATACGTAGGACCTGGGACACCCGACAGATGTTTTTC.

Turning to this clone: The protein TCRdb gives is from a much larger clone and does not agree with this DNA's translation at residue 10, likely a read error; the protein shown here comes from the DNA. J is TRDJ3 and V is TRDV2; 9 nucleotides align to TRDD3. The CDR3 has 18 amino acids. V shed 0 bases and J 2 bases; nucleotides not matched to a gene: 4. Germline V gene sequence: CDR1 GEAIGNYY, CDR2 EKD. CDR3 nucleotide sequence: TGTGCCTGTGACACCGGGGATACGCGCCCCTGGGACACCCGACAGATGTTTTTC. It specifies CACDTGDTRPWDTRQMFF.

This clone was seen many times. A read error may be the cause here, since a much bigger clone is one base away. The CDR3 is CACDVLGATAQLFF. DNA of the CDR3: TGTGCCTGTGACGTACTGGGGGCTACGGCACAACTCTTCTTT. V is TRDV2 and J is TRDJ2, with 8 bases fitting TRDD3. Germline CDR1 is GEAIGNYY and CDR2 is EKD. V trimming: 3 bases; J trimming: 8 bases; junction bases outside the gene matches: 7. The CDR3 covers 14 residues.

Concerning this clone itself: The TCRdb protein, from a much larger clone, departs from this DNA's translation at residue 6, likely by read error; the protein shown derives from the DNA. The rearrangement links TRDV2 to TRDJ3; 7 nucleotides agree with TRDD3. After removal of 2 bases from V and 0 bases from J, the junction contained 6 bases not matched to a gene. Germline CDR1 reads GEAIGNYY; CDR2 reads EKD. The CDR3 totals 18 residues. This chain's CDR3 is CACDIMGESSWDTRQMFF. The CDR3 region has the DNA TGTGCCTGTGACATAATGGGGGAGAGCTCCTGGGACACCCGACAGATGTTTTTC.

This clone was seen more than once but under ten times. The protein that TCRdb holds for this DNA derives from a much larger clone and differs from the translated DNA at residue 4, which likely indicates a read error; the protein shown here is translated from the DNA. V gene TRDV2 combines with J gene TRDJ3; 11 bases map to TRDD3. Looked up from germline, CDR1 is GEAIGNYY and CDR2 is EKD. The CDR3 has 18 residues. The V segment lost 4 bases and the J segment 0 bases; nucleotides outside the gene matches: 4. The CDR3: CACEQLGDSSWDTRQMFF. In nucleotides, the CDR3 is TGTGCCTGTGAGCAACTGGGGGATAGCTCCTGGGACACCCGACAGATGTTTTTC.

There are a few counts of this clone. TCRdb lists the protein of a much larger clone for this DNA, which differs at residue 5, so this is likely a read error; the protein given here is translated from the DNA itself. This chain's CDR3 is CACDAGWGIDKLIF. The CDR3 coding sequence is TGTGCCTGTGACGCCGGCTGGGGGATCGATAAACTCATCTTT. V and J are TRDV2 and TRDJ1; 9 nucleotides align to TRDD3. The CDR3 spans 14 residues. Germline values: CDR1 GEAIGNYY, CDR2 EKD. The J segment lost 4 bases and the V segment lost 3 bases, leaving 5 bases of the junction unmatched.

Points on this clone: This sequence is one base from a far larger clone and is likely a read error. V and J are TRDV2 and TRDJ2, with D maybe TRDD3 (6 bases). The CDR3 is 15 residues long. Germline lookup yields CDR1 GEAIGNYY and CDR2 EKD. V lost 2 bases, J lost 1 base, and 10 bases lay in between. CDR3 DNA sequence: TGTGCCTGTGACATACCGGGGGATTTGACAGCACAACTCTTCTTT. Its translation: CACDIPGDLTAQLFF.

The sample holds a few counts of this clone. A read error is likely here: a far larger clone is one base away. The sample holds other DNA sequences that translate to the same CDR3. The gene calls are TRDV2 and TRDJ1; 11 bases agree with TRDD3. This CDR3 has 18 amino acids. The V gene end was trimmed by 0 bases and the J gene end by 4 bases; junction bases not matched to a gene: 12. The germline V gene has CDR1 GEAIGNYY and CDR2 EKD. CDR3 nucleotide sequence: TGTGCCTGTGACACCGTCGGTACTGGGGGATATGTTGACGATAAACTCATCTTT. Protein: CACDTVGTGGYVDDKLIF.

This clone was observed a few times. This DNA's translation differs at residue 13 from TCRdb's protein, which comes from a much larger clone; a read error is likely, and the protein shown is translated from the DNA. The rearrangement joins TRDV2 to TRDJ2; 12 nucleotides align to TRDD3. Germline V gene lookup returns CDR1 GEAIGNYY and CDR2 EKD. This CDR3 is 16 amino acids long. The CDR3 DNA sequence: TGTGCCTGTGACGTACTGGGGGATACTTTGACAGCACGACTCTTCTTT. It yields the protein CACDVLGDTLTARLFF.

This clone was detected a few times. The translation of this DNA and the TCRdb protein of a much larger clone differ at residues 3 and 14, probably owing to a read error; the protein shown here is translated from the DNA. V and J are TRDV2 and TRDJ2, with 9 positions matching TRDD3. CDR1 is GEAIGNYY and CDR2 is EKD in the germline V gene. This CDR3 region has 18 residues. The CDR3 DNA sequence: TGTGCCTATGACCCCGTACTGGGGGAGTTACCCCGGACAACACAACTCTTCTTT. This encodes CAYDPVLGELPRTTQLFF.

This clone was observed a handful of times. It differs at one base from a far larger clone, so likely a read error. Distinct nucleotide sequences in the sample also encode this CDR3. The CDR3 loop reads CACDTGYARSWDTRQMFF. CDR3 DNA: TGTGCCTGTGACACCGGATACGCCCGCTCCTGGGACACCCGACAAATGTTTTTC. The chain recombines TRDV2 with TRDJ3, with 7 bases matching TRDD3. The germline V gene has CDR1 GEAIGNYY and CDR2 EKD. The CDR3 has 18 amino acids.

The table lists this clone with a few counts. Since a far larger clone is one base different, this is likely a read error. Other nucleotide sequences in the sample specify the same CDR3. The J gene is TRDJ3, the V gene TRDV2, with 9 positions matching TRDD3. There are 17 residues in the CDR3. Germline CDR1 is GEAIGNYY and CDR2 is EKD. CDR3 protein: CACDTWGISWDTRQMFF. CDR3 coding DNA: TGTGCCTGTGACACCTGGGGGATATCCTGGGACACCCGGCAGATGTTTTTC.